These 15 T cell receptor beta chains were sequenced from one sample in a study of shared clonotypes between healthy human individuals. Libraries were prepared by immunoSEQ multiplex PCR; TCRdb keeps only in-frame clonotypes and omits some of them. The sample has about 1.1 million clones, roughly 80% seen once; the top ten hold over 0.8%. Sequenced sample: memory CD4+ T cells from PBMCs. Subset reported: CD45RA-negative fraction. Source of these receptors: a man aged 18 to 29 in good health. Some clones in this sample may be carry-over from other donors' samples.

This chain uses TRBV6-6 with TRBJ1-1, with 9 bases fitting TRBD1. The CDR3 contains 12 residues. With V trimmed by 6 bases and J by 12 bases, 8 bases remained unmatched. Germline values: CDR1 MNHNY, CDR2 SVGAGI (reference sequence). CDR3 coding DNA: TGTGCCAGCAGACCCGACAGGGGGAATACTTTCTTT. Its protein product is CASRPDRGNTFF.

This clone was detected a few times. This rearrangement joins TRBV5-6 to TRBJ2-2; TRBD1 or TRBD2 may be the D gene (5 bases each). The CDR3 covers 15 residues. Germline values: CDR1 SGHDT, CDR2 YYEEEE. With 1 base removed from V and 4 bases from J, the gap between germline ends came to 11 bases. DNA for the CDR3: TGTGCCAGCAGCTTGTGGGGGAAACCCACCGGGGAGCTGTTTTTT. Amino acids: CASSLWGKPTGELFF.

This clone was observed many times. The chain combines TRBV11-3 with TRBJ2-2, with D perhaps assigned TRBD1 or TRBD2 (5 bases each). This CDR3 spans 14 amino acids. Germline V lookup: CDR1 SGHNT, CDR2 YENEEA. The V and J ends lost 0 bases and 6 bases respectively, with 8 bases between them. The CDR3 sequence is CASSLDTGPGELFF. CDR3 sequence (DNA): TGTGCCAGCAGCTTAGATACGGGGCCCGGGGAGCTGTTTTTT.

The V and J genes are TRBV4-2 and TRBJ2-7; 8 bases are shared with TRBD2. The CDR3 has 17 residues. V lost 0 bases to trimming and J lost 5 bases; unmatched junction nucleotides: 12. CDR1 LGHNA and CDR2 YNFKEQ come from the germline V gene. DNA for the CDR3: TGTGCCAGCAGCCAAGAGGGGGGCAGCGGGAGTGTCGACGAGCAGTACTTC. It translates to CASSQEGGSGSVDEQYF.

The chain joins TRBV7-9 to TRBJ1-2, with D unclear. The V end was cut by 2 bases, the J end by 2 bases, with 6 bases between. This CDR3 spans 13 amino acids. CDR1 and CDR2 (germline): SEHNR, FQNEAQ (reference sequence). CDR3 loop: CASSLNRNYGYTF. For the CDR3, the DNA is TGTGCCAGCAGCTTAAACAGAAACTATGGCTACACCTTC. The full variable domain, completed using reference TRBV7-9 and TRBJ1-2, is DTGVSQNPRHKITKRGQNVTFRCDPISEHNRLYWYRQTLGQGPEFLTYFQNEAQLEKSRLLSDRFSAERPKGSFSTLEIQRTEQGDSAMYLCASSLNRNYGYTFGSGTRLTVV.

This chain uses TRBV5-8 with TRBJ2-5; the D gene could be TRBD1 or TRBD2 (5 bases each). Germline V gene data show CDR1 as SGHTS and CDR2 as YDEGEE. Deletions cut 4 bases from V and 5 bases from J, with 15 bases between. CDR3 length equals 14 residues. CDR3 nucleotide sequence: TGTGCCAGCAGCCCCGAGGGGATTAGGGAGACCCAGTACTTC. Translated, it gives CASSPEGIRETQYF.

The rearrangement joins TRBV6-1 to TRBJ1-1, with 9 bases aligning to TRBD1. Germline V gene lookup returns CDR1 MNHNS and CDR2 SASEGT. CDR3 size: 14 residues. V lost 6 bases and J lost 4; bases outside the gene matches: 6. The DNA of the CDR3 is TGTGCCAGCAGCAAACAGGGGGCCGGCACTGAAGCTTTCTTT. It is translated as CASSKQGAGTEAFF.

In this sample, this clone turned up once. The V gene is TRBV7-3, the J gene TRBJ2-5; D possibly corresponds to TRBD2 (7 bases). The CDR3 extends over 17 amino acids. V dropped 4 bases and J dropped 5 bases, with 23 bases sitting between them. Per germline, CDR1 SGHTA and CDR2 FQGTGA. CDR3 DNA: TGTGCCAGCAGCTCCCTCCGAGGGGGGGCGCTGGGGGAGACCCAGTACTTC. The encoded protein is CASSSLRGGALGETQYF.

This clone has just a few counts. The chain combines TRBV4-2 with TRBJ2-1; TRBD2 matches 7 bases. The CDR3 spans 15 residues. The ends lost 8 bases at V and 2 bases at J; junction bases unmatched: 9. The germline V gene encodes CDR1 LGHNA and CDR2 YNFKEQ. The CDR3 protein is CASQTSMAAYNEQFF. In nucleotides, the CDR3 is TGTGCCAGCCAGACTAGCATGGCGGCCTACAATGAGCAGTTCTTC.

This chain links TRBV14 with TRBJ1-1; no definite D call. Trimming took off 0 bases at V and 0 bases at J, with 14 bases between the two ends. Germline lookup yields CDR1 SGHDN and CDR2 FVKESK. The CDR3 spans 17 residues. CDR3 coding DNA: TGTGCCAGCAGCCAAGATTATTTTAACAGCCTGAACACTGAAGCTTTCTTT. Amino acid sequence: CASSQDYFNSLNTEAFF.

The J gene is TRBJ1-1, the V gene TRBV11-2; possibly TRBD1 for D (5 bases). The CDR3 extends over 18 amino acids. V gave up 1 base and J gave up 4 bases, with 22 bases separating them. Germline V gene sequence: CDR1 SGHAT, CDR2 FQNNGV. The CDR3 loop reads CASSLVPGLGAGVTEAFF. CDR3 DNA sequence: TGTGCCAGCAGCTTAGTCCCGGGACTCGGGGCCGGGGTCACTGAAGCTTTCTTT.

About this clone: A much larger clone is a single base away; this may be a read error. The rearrangement uses TRBV28 and TRBJ2-7; 10 nucleotides match TRBD2. The CDR3 runs 16 residues. Germline V gives CDR1 MDHEN, CDR2 SYDVKM. CDR3 sequence reads: CTSSPITAGGPYEQYF. The DNA of the CDR3 is TGTACCAGCAGTCCTATAACAGCGGGAGGGCCCTACGAGCAGTACTTC.

The chain has TRBV6-6 and TRBJ1-4; D might be TRBD1 (5 bases). Germline CDR1 and CDR2: MNHNY and SVGAGI (reference sequence). V lost 6 bases, J lost 7 bases, and 18 bases lay in between. This CDR3 is built from 15 residues. The CDR3 loop reads CASSPRGVRGEKLFF. The CDR3 DNA sequence: TGTGCCAGCAGCCCCAGAGGGGTAAGGGGTGAAAAACTGTTTTTT.

This clone was detected once. This sample includes further DNA sequences coding for the same CDR3. The chain links TRBV6-5 to TRBJ2-7; D gene ambiguous. Trimming shortened V by 2 bases and J by 7 bases, and 6 bases separated the two germline ends. The germline V gene encodes CDR1 MNHEY and CDR2 SVGAGI. The CDR3 consists of 11 residues. The CDR3 reads CASSYLNEQYF. DNA for the CDR3: TGTGCCAGCAGTTACCTCAATGAGCAGTACTTC.

This sequence joins TRBV11-3 and TRBJ2-4; TRBD1 aligns across 7 bases. The CDR3 spans 15 residues. Germline V gene lookup returns CDR1 SGHNT and CDR2 YENEEA. Germline trimming cut 1 base from V and 6 bases from J; bases unmatched to any gene: 6. CDR3 in amino acids: CASSLGTGAGNIQYF. DNA of the CDR3: TGTGCCAGCAGCTTAGGAACAGGGGCGGGAAACATTCAGTACTTC.